This TCR beta chain emerged from a study of blood T cell repertoires in COVID-19 (dated by TCRdb to about 2020). Describing the broader study: Samples covering the acute and convalescent phases of COVID-19 were provided by collaborators in the United States, Italy and Spain. The prospective study material was composed of cDNA or gDNA derived from T cells, B-cell-depleted T cells, or PBMCs. The dataset comprised deeply sampled blood TCRbeta repertoires from subjects exposed to, actively infected with, or recovered from COVID-19. The repertoires were released in a freely available public database meant as a resource for research on the immune response to SARS-CoV-2. The samples were drawn from two sources: the first 160 participants of the ongoing ImmuneRACE study, and 950 to 1,500 subjects contributed by 6 global collaborators. The sample metadata nearly always contained a de-identified subject ID, COVID-19 status, age in years and sex. Where available, HLA class I and class II types were obtained from metadata supplied by the sample provider rather than from assay-based typing.

As to this clone: The clone's antigen remains unknown. Base qualities are not at hand, and no much larger clone is one base apart.

TCRbeta CDR3 regions were amplified from genomic DNA by means of the immunoSEQ Assay, a bias-controlled multiplex PCR. Regarding the original processing steps: Nucleated cell counts per sample were estimated from amplification of reference gene primers within the assay. To quantify the absolute abundance of each unique TCRbeta CDR3 rearrangement, sequence reads were collapsed and filtered. Productive Simpson clonality was computed per sample as the square root of Simpson's diversity index over productive rearrangements. The immuneACCESS repertoire file appears here via TCRdb, limited to in-frame rearrangements. These files lack a portion of the clones; in checked studies, under half of the deficit traces to unresolved V genes, and the cause of the others is not known. The V and J calls and clone size are taken from that table; D and trimming were inferred from the DNA. In this sample the table shows around 70,000 clones, around four fifths of which occur a single time. About 10% of the sample lies in the top ten.

On the study overall, not on this receptor specifically: The amount of clinical and demographic metadata varied by source and participant and was provided uncurated.

The germline V gene specifies MNHEY as CDR1 and SVGAGI as CDR2. Measured from the cysteine to the phenylalanine, the CDR3 is 14 residues long. The retained sequence is limited to the CDR3, 42 bases, with the frame set at the first base. V and J are truncated by 2 bases and 2 bases respectively, leaving an intervening sequence of 10 bases. The collaborating institutions used their own protocols to collect whole blood in K2EDTA tubes. For TCRbeta analysis, collaborators shipped samples as frozen whole blood, isolated PBMCs, or DNA extracted from either of those sample types. This TCR was recovered from a woman between 50 and 59 years old with acute or convalescent COVID-19. Sequencing was done on a sample of peripheral blood. Recombination connected TRBV6-5 to TRBJ2-7; the D segment cannot be called with confidence. The sequenced DNA: TGTGCCAGCAGTTACCGTCGCACTACCTACGAGCAGTACTTC. It codes for CASSYRRTTYEQYF.